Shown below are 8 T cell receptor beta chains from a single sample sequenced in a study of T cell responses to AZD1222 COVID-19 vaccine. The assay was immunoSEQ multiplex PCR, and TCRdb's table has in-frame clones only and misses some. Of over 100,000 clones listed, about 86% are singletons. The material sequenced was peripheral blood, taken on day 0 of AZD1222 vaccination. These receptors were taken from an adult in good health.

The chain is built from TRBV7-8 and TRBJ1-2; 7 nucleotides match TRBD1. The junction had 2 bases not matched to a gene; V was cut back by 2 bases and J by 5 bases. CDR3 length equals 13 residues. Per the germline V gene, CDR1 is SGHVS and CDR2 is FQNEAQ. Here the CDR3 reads CASSLTGDYGYTF. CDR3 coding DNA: TGTGCCAGCAGCTTAACAGGGGATTATGGCTACACCTTC.

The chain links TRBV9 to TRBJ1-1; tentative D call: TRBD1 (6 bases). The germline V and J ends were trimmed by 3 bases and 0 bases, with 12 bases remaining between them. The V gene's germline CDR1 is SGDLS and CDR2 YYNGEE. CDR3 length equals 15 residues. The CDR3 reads CASSAGDTLNTEAFF. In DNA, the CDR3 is TGTGCCAGCAGCGCGGGGGACACCTTGAACACTGAAGCTTTCTTT. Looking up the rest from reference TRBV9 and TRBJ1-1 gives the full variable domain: DSGVTQTPKHLITATGQRVTLRCSPRSGDLSVYWYQQSLDQGLQFLIQYYNGEERAKGNILERFSAQQFPDLHSELNLSSLELGDSALYFCASSAGDTLNTEAFFGQGTRLTVV.

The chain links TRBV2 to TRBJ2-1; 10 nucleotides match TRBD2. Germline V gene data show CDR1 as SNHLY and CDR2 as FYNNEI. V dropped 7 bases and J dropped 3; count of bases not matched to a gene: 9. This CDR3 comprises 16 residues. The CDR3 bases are TGTGCCAGCATAAGGTCTAGCGGGAGTGTCTACAATGAGCAGTTCTTC. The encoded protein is CASIRSSGSVYNEQFF.

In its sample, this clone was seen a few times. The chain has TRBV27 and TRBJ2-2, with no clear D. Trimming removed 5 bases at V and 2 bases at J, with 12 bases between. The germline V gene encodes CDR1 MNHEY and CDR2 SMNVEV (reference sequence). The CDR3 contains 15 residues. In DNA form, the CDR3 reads TGTGCCAGCAGTCCCACCGCTAGAAACACCGGGGAGCTGTTTTTT. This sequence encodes CASSPTARNTGELFF.

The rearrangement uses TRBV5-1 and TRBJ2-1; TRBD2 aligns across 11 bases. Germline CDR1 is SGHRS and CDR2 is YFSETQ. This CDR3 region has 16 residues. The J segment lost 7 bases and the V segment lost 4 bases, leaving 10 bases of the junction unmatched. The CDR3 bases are TGCGCCAGCAGCCTCCAAGGTAGCGGGAGGGGTAATGAGCAGTTCTTC. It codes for CASSLQGSGRGNEQFF.

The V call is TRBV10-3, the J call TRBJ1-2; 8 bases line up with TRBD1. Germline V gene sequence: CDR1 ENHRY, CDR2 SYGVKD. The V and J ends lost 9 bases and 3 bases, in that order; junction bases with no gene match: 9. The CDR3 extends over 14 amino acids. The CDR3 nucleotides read TGTGCCATTACCTCAGGGGGCAGCGACTATGGCTACACCTTC. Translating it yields CAITSGGSDYGYTF.

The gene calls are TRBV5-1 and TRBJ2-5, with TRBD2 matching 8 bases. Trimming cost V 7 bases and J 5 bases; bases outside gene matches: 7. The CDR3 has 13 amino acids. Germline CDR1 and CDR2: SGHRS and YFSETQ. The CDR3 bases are TGCGCCAGCTTAGCGGGACAAGGGGAGACCCAGTACTTC. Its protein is CASLAGQGETQYF.

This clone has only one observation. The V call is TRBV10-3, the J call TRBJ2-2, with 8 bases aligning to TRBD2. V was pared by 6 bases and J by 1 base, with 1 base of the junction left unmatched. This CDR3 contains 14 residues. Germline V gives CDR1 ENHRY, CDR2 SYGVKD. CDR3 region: CAIRAGVNTGELFF. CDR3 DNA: TGTGCCATCAGAGCGGGGGTGAACACCGGGGAGCTGTTTTTT.